The T cell receptor (beta chain) described here comes from a study of T cell responses to AZD1222 COVID-19 vaccine. Assay: immunoSEQ multiplex PCR; the TCRdb copy retains only in-frame clones and omits some. The sample lists some 140,000 clones, 85% to 95% occurring once. A word on this clone: Its cognate antigen is unknown.

Study-wide findings and caveats: Baseline antibody screening turned up just a handful of seropositive AZD1222 recipients. Spike-specific TCR repertoires showed rising breadth and depth after two AZD1222 doses. Repertoire sampling was restricted to post-peak T cell response timepoints. Most donors were white British, females outnumbered males, and clonal diversity was possibly underestimated.

Here the sequenced sample was peripheral blood, taken on day 0 of AZD1222 vaccination. This clonotype originated in an adult in good health.

This CDR3 reads CASSSGTSGANVLTF. Written as DNA, the CDR3 is TGTGCCAGCAGTTCCGGGACATCTGGGGCCAACGTCCTGACTTTC. The rearrangement uses TRBV13 and TRBJ2-6; TRBD1 might be the D (6 bases). This CDR3 has 15 residues. Germline V CDR1 and CDR2: PRHDT, FYEKMQ (reference sequence). V shed 6 bases and J shed 1 base, with 10 bases lying between them.